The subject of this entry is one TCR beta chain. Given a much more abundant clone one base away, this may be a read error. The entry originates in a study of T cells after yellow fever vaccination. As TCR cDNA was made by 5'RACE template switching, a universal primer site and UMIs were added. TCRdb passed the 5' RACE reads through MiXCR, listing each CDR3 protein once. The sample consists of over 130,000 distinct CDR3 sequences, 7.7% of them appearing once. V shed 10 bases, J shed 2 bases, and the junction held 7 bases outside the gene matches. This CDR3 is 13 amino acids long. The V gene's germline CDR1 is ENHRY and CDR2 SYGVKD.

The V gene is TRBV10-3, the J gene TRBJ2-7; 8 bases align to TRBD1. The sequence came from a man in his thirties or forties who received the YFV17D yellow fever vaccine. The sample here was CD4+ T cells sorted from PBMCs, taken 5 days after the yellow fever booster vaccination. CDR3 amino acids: CATEGQGTYEQYF. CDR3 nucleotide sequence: TGTGCCACCGAAGGACAGGGAACCTACGAGCAGTACTTC.